The sequence of this T cell receptor beta chain was determined in a study of response to subunit inactivated influenza vaccine. Study observations and caveats: A suggestion made by the authors is that each seasonal influenza vaccination recruits few new T cells.

Germline lookup yields CDR1 LGHDT and CDR2 YNNKEL (reference sequence). CDR3 length: 15 amino acids. TCRdb recomputed calls from the RT-PCR reads with MiXCR, one row per CDR3 protein. This sample yields around 600,000 distinct CDR3 sequences, of which 11% are seen a single time; roughly 11% belongs to the top ten. This clonotype has ten or more counts. The antigen is unknown. Germline and junction disagree at one end, which may indicate a read error. Separately, the same data were catalogued under a study of T cells expressing NK-cell markers. This second study notes: UMIs accompanied the 5'RACE template switching by which TCR beta cDNA was made. Seven of the eight sequenced donors were classified as HCMV-seropositive, and one was classified as seronegative. Within several experiments, an anti-gamma-delta TCR antibody kept the sorting limited to alpha-beta TCR T cells.

Source: PBMCs from blood, taken on the day of vaccination. This sequence originates from a man in his forties or fifties who received an inactivated influenza vaccine. The V and J genes are TRBV3-1 and TRBJ2-7; 9 bases match TRBD2. CDR3 sequence: CASSQGLAGSYEQYF. The CDR3 coding sequence is TGCGCCAGCAGCCAAGGCCTAGCGGGATCGTACGAGCAGTACTTC.